Listed below are T cell receptor beta chains from one sample, sequenced in a study of cytomegalovirus exposure and HLA in healthy donors. TCRdb keeps only in-frame clones here, not all; method: immunoSEQ multiplex PCR. Among approximately 110,000 clones listed, over 60% were seen once. Sequencing was done on a sample of PBMCs. These receptor sequences come from a human donor in good health. Each CDR3 is given with its conserved first and last residue. D genes are given only for firm matches. Clone size is stated in some rows and not others, as once, few, many or a class when expanded.

abundance,j_gene,d_gene,v_gene,CDR3aa,CDR3nt
.,TRBJ1-4,TRBD1,TRBV5-4,CASSSQGVFEKLFF,TGTGCCAGCAGCTCTCAGGGGGTTTTTGAAAAACTGTTTTTT
.,TRBJ1-4,TRBD1,TRBV13,CASSSTEPGQGNEKLFF,TGTGCCAGCAGCTCCACTGAACCGGGACAGGGTAATGAAAAACTGTTTTTT
once,TRBJ2-2,.,TRBV6-5,CASRQQGATGELFF,TGTGCCAGCAGACAACAGGGAGCCACCGGGGAGCTGTTTTTT
.,TRBJ2-3,TRBD2,TRBV5-1,CASSLAPRGSSTDTQYF,TGCGCCAGCAGTCTTGCCCCTCGCGGGAGTAGCACAGATACGCAGTATTTT
.,TRBJ1-6,.,TRBV7-2,CASSFSGASSPLHF,TGTGCCAGCAGCTTCTCAGGGGCTAGTTCACCCCTCCACTTT
few,TRBJ1-1,.,TRBV2,CASSSRGNRVGRGHTEAFF,TGTGCCAGCAGTTCGAGAGGGAACAGGGTAGGCCGAGGACATACTGAAGCTTTCTTT
.,TRBJ1-5,.,TRBV6-1,CASSAMQPQHF,TGTGCCAGCAGTGCCATGCAGCCCCAGCATTTT
.,TRBJ2-2,TRBD2,TRBV9,CASSPRLARWTGELFF,TGTGCCAGCAGCCCCCGACTAGCGAGGTGGACCGGGGAGCTGTTTTTT
.,TRBJ2-3,.,TRBV18,CASSRGRTDTQYF,TGTGCCAGCTCTCGTGGCCGCACAGATACGCAGTATTTT
.,TRBJ2-7,TRBD1,TRBV29-1,CSVGGDRGIYEQYF,TGCAGCGTTGGAGGGGACAGGGGGATCTACGAGCAGTACTTC
.,TRBJ2-6,.,TRBV5-1,CASRSVLFSGANGLTF,TGCGCCAGCAGATCGGTGCTCTTCTCTGGGGCCAACGGCCTGACTTTC
.,TRBJ1-1,TRBD1,TRBV2,CASSGNRGNTEAFF,TGTGCCAGCAGTGGCAACAGGGGGAACACTGAAGCTTTCTTT
.,TRBJ1-2,TRBD1,TRBV9,CASSVRTGWNYGYTF,TGTGCCAGCAGCGTCCGGACAGGCTGGAACTATGGCTACACCTTC
.,TRBJ1-4,.,TRBV30,CAWSRGSLGEKLFF,TGTGCCTGGAGTCGGGGATCCCTTGGTGAAAAACTGTTTTTT
.,TRBJ1-3,.,TRBV11-3,CASSQTPTGHSGNTIYF,TGTGCCAGCAGCCAAACCCCGACAGGACACTCTGGAAACACCATATATTTT
few,TRBJ2-2,.,TRBV19,CASRGWQGPGELFF,TGTGCCAGTAGAGGGTGGCAGGGGCCCGGGGAGCTGTTTTTT
few,TRBJ2-5,.,TRBV9,CASSVVGGGQETQYF,TGTGCCAGCAGCGTAGTAGGGGGGGGGCAGGAGACCCAGTACTTC
.,TRBJ1-2,TRBD1,TRBV5-1,CASSLSLQGAFGGYGYTF,TGCGCCAGCAGCTTGTCACTCCAGGGGGCGTTCGGAGGATATGGCTACACCTTC
.,TRBJ2-4,.,TRBV29-1,CSVRGALEGATSSNIQYF,TGCAGCGTTCGGGGCGCTCTGGAGGGGGCGACTAGTTCCAACATTCAGTACTTC
few,TRBJ2-1,.,TRBV5-1,CASSEGGAYNEQFF,TGCGCCAGCAGCGAGGGGGGGGCCTACAATGAGCAGTTCTTC
.,TRBJ1-2,TRBD1,TRBV5-1,CASSPDRAGYTF,TGCGCCAGCAGCCCGGACAGGGCTGGCTACACCTTC
.,TRBJ2-1,TRBD2,TRBV6-5,CASSYGSGRYNEQFF,TGTGCCAGCAGTTATGGTAGCGGGCGCTACAATGAGCAGTTCTTC